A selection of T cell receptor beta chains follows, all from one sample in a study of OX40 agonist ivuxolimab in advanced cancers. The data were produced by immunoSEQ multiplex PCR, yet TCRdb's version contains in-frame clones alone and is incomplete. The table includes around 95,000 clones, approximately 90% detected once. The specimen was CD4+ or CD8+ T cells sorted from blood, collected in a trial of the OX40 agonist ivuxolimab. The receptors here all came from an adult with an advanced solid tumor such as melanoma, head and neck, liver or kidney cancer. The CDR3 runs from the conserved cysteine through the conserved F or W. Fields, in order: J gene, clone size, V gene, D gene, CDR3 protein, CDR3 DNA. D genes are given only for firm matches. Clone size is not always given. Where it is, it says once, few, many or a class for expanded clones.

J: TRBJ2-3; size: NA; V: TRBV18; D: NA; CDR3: CASSDYYSTDTQYF; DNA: TGTGCCAGCTCGGATTATTATAGCACAGATACGCAGTATTTT
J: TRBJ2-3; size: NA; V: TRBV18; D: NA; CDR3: CASSPLDTQYF; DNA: TGTGCCAGCTCACCTTTGGATACGCAGTATTTT
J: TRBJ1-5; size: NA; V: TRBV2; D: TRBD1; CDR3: CASSGQGIGNQPQHF; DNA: TGTGCCAGCAGTGGACAGGGAATAGGCAATCAGCCCCAGCATTTT
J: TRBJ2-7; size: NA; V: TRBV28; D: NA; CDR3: CASNLPGNPYEQYF; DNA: TGTGCCAGCAATCTCCCGGGAAACCCCTACGAGCAGTACTTC
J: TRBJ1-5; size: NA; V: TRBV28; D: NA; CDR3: CASSLEGYPFYAQPQHF; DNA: TGTGCCAGCAGTTTGGAAGGGTATCCTTTCTACGCTCAGCCCCAGCATTTT
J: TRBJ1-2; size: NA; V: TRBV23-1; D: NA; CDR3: CAKDRWKLTIYYGYTF; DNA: TGCGCCAAAGACAGGTGGAAGCTTACAATCTACTATGGCTACACCTTC
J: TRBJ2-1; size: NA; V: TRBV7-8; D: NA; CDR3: CASSLARQQARNEQFF; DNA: TGTGCCAGCAGCTTAGCGCGCCAGCAGGCACGCAATGAGCAGTTCTTC
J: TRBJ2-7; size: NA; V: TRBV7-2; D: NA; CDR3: CASSSRTSYEQYF; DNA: TGTGCCAGCAGCTCAAGGACCTCCTACGAGCAGTACTTC
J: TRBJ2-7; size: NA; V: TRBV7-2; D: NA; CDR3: CASSFPFYEQYF; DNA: TGTGCCAGCAGCTTCCCATTCTACGAGCAGTACTTC
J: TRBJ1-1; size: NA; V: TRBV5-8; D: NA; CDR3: CASTGAGETEAFF; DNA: TGTGCCAGCACGGGGGCGGGGGAAACTGAAGCTTTCTTT
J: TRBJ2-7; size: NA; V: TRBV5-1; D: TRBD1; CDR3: CASSGRDSTYEQYF; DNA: TGCGCCAGCAGCGGCCGGGACAGCACCTACGAGCAGTACTTC
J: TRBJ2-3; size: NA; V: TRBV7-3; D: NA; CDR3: CASSLAGPTDTQYF; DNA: TGTGCCAGCAGCTTAGCCGGACCGACAGATACGCAGTATTTT
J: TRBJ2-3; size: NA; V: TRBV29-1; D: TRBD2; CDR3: CSVDPHGSGRDTQYF; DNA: TGCAGCGTTGATCCCCACGGAAGCGGGAGGGATACGCAGTATTTT
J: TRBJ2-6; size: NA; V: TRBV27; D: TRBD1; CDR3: CASSLFGDRLNSGANVLTF; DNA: TGTGCCAGCAGTTTATTTGGGGACAGGTTAAACTCTGGGGCCAACGTCCTGACTTTC
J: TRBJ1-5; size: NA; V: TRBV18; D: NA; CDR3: CASSPGLNQPQHF; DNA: TGTGCCAGCTCACCAGGGCTCAATCAGCCCCAGCATTTT
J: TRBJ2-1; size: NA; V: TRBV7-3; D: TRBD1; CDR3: CASSRMPGQGFNEQFF; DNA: TGTGCCAGCAGCAGAATGCCGGGACAGGGTTTCAATGAGCAGTTCTTC
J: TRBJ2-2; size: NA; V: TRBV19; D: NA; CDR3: CASSLQGNTGELFF; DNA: TGTGCCAGTAGTTTACAGGGGAACACCGGGGAGCTGTTTTTT
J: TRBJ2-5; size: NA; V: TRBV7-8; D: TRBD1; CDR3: CASSLNRDRSATQYF; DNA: TGTGCCAGCAGCCTTAACCGGGACAGGAGTGCGACCCAGTACTTC
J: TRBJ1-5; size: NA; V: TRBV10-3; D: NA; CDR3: CAISTDGPRAQHF; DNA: TGTGCCATCAGTACTGACGGGCCCAGGGCCCAGCATTTT
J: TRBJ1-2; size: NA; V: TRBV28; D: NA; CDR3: CASSLESEGSYGYTF; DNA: TGTGCCAGCAGTTTAGAGTCGGAGGGGAGCTATGGCTACACCTTC
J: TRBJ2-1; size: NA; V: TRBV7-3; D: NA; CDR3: CASSLSGGVSYNEQFF; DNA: TGTGCCAGCAGCTTAAGTGGCGGGGTTTCCTACAATGAGCAGTTCTTC
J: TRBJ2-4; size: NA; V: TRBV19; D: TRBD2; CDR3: CASSTPTSGLAKNIQYF; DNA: TGTGCCAGTAGTACCCCTACTAGCGGACTAGCCAAAAACATTCAGTACTTC
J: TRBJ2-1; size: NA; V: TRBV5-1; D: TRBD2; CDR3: CASRTSGSSNEQFF; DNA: TGCGCCAGCAGGACTAGCGGGAGTTCTAATGAGCAGTTCTTC
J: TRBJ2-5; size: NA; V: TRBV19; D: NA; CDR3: CASSPEIRSETQYF; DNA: TGTGCCAGTAGTCCCGAGATCCGATCGGAGACCCAGTACTTC
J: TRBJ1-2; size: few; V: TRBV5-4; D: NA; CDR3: CASSAKGGGNYGYTF; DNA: TGTGCCAGCAGCGCGAAGGGAGGGGGTAACTATGGCTACACCTTC
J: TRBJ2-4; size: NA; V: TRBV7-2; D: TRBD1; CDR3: CASSSTLTGPGNIQYF; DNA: TGTGCCAGCAGCTCAACCTTGACAGGGCCGGGAAACATTCAGTACTTC
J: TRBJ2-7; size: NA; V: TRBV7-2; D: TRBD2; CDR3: CASGLAGLYEQYF; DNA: TGTGCCAGTGGACTAGCGGGCCTATACGAGCAGTACTTC
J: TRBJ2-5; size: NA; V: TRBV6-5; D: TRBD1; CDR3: CASSYRGTDQETQYF; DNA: TGTGCCAGCAGTTACAGGGGGACAGACCAAGAGACCCAGTACTTC
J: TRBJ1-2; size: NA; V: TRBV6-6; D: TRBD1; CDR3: CASSTRSTGGVYGYTF; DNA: TGTGCCAGCAGTACCCGTTCGACAGGGGGCGTTTATGGCTACACCTTC
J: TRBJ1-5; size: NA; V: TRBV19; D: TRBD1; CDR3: CASSIATGEGQPQHF; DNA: TGTGCCAGTAGTATAGCCACAGGGGAGGGACAGCCCCAGCATTTT
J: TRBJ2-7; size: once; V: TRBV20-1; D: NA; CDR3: CSALAYEQYF; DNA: TGCAGTGCCCTCGCCTACGAGCAGTACTTC
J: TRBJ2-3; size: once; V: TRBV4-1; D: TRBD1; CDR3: CASSQARQGPTDTQYF; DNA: TGCGCCAGCAGCCAGGCTCGACAGGGCCCCACAGATACGCAGTATTTT
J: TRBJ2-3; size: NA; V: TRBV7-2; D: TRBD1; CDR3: CASSPRLGQGTDTQYF; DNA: TGTGCCAGCAGCCCAAGGTTGGGACAGGGGACAGATACGCAGTATTTT
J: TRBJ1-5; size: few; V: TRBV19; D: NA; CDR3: CASSMVRSNQPQHF; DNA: TGTGCCAGTAGTATGGTCCGGAGCAATCAGCCCCAGCATTTT
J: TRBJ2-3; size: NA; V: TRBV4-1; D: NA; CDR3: CASSQEFVLGGTDTQYF; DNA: TGCGCCAGCAGCCAAGAGTTTGTCCTAGGGGGTACAGATACGCAGTATTTT
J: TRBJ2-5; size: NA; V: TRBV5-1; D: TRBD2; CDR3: CASSLAAGGGQTQYF; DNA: TGCGCCAGCAGCTTGGCCGCGGGAGGGGGACAGACCCAGTACTTC